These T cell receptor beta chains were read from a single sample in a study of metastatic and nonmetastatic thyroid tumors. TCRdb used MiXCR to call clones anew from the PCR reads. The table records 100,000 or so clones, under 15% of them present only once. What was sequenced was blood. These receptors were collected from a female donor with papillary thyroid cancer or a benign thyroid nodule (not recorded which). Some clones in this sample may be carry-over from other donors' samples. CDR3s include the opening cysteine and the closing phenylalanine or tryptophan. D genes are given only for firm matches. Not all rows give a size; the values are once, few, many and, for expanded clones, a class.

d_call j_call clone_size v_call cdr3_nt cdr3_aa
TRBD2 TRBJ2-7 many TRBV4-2 TGTGCCAGCAGCACTCGGACTAGCGGGGCCGGCTACGAGCAGTACTTC CASSTRTSGAGYEQYF
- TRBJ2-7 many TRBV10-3 TGTGCCATCAAAGAGGATCTCTCCTACGAGCAGTACTTC CAIKEDLSYEQYF
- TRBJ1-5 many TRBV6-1 TGTGCCAGCAGTGAAGCCCGAAGGGCGAGCAATCAGCCCCAGCACTTT CASSEARRASNQPQHF
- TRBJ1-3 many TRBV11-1 TGTGCCAGCAGCTTAGCGGGGGGGAACAGAATCAGCTCTGGAAACACCATATATTTT CASSLAGGNRISSGNTIYF
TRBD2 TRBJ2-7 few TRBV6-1 TGTGACAGAAGTACCACTAGCGGGGGCTACGAGCAGTACTTC CDRSTTSGGYEQYF
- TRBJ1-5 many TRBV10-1 TGCGCCAGCAGTGATAGCAATCAGCCCCAGCATTTT CASSDSNQPQHF
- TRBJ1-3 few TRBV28 TGTGCCAGCAGTCCGTGGGGAGGCCCCTTTGCAAACACCATATATTTT CASSPWGGPFANTIYF
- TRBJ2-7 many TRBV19 TGTGCCAGTAGTATAGATCTGGGCTACGAGCAGTACTTC CASSIDLGYEQYF
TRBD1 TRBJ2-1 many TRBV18 TGTGCCAGCTCACCGCCGGGACAGGGGGCCCTCAATGAGCAGTTCTTC CASSPPGQGALNEQFF
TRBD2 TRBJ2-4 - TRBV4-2 TGTGCCAGAAGCAAACCGACTAGCCGAGCCAAAAACATTCAGTACTTC CARSKPTSRAKNIQYF
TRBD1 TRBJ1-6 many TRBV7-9 TGTGCCAGCAGCATAGGACAGGCGGGGATTTCACCCCTCCACTTT CASSIGQAGISPLHF
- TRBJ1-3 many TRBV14 TGTGCCAGCAGCCAAGTAGCCAGCTCTGGAAACACCATATATTTT CASSQVASSGNTIYF
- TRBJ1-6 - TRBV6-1 TGTGCCAGCAGCCGCACACAGGCCACTAATTCACCCCTCCACTTT CASSRTQATNSPLHF
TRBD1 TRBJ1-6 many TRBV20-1 TGCAGTGCACGTTTTCAAGGGGGCGCCGGGAATTCACCCCTCCACTTT CSARFQGGAGNSPLHF
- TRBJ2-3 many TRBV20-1 TGCAGTGCTAGAGTTCCGGACAGCTGGCGCACAGATACGCAGTATTTT CSARVPDSWRTDTQYF
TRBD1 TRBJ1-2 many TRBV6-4 TGTGCCAGCAGTGAACAGGGGGCCGGTGGCTACACCTTC CASSEQGAGGYTF
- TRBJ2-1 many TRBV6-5 TGTGCCAGCAGTTACCCCGATGCTAGTACCCTCTACAATGAGCAGTTCTTC CASSYPDASTLYNEQFF
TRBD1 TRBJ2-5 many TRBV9 TGTGCCAGCAGCGCTCGGGACAGCCGTCTGTGGGAGACCCAGTACTTC CASSARDSRLWETQYF
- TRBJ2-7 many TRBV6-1 TGTGCCAGCAGTGAAAAGGACGGGAGATCCTACGAGCAGTACTTC CASSEKDGRSYEQYF
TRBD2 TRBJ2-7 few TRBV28 TGTGCCAGCACCCTGGGGAGGGCCGTCTACTATCAGTACTTC CASTLGRAVYYQYF
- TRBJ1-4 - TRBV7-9 TGTGCCAGCAGCTCACGGTCAGGGTCGCCTGAAAAACTGTTTTTT CASSSRSGSPEKLFF
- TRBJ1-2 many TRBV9 TGTGCCAGCAGCGCTTCAGGGTTAGGCTACACCTTC CASSASGLGYTF
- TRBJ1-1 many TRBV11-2 TGTGCCAGCAGCTTAGACAGGAACACTGAAGCTTTCTTT CASSLDRNTEAFF
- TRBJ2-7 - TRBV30 TGTGCCTGGAGTGTGGTTTGGACATGTAACGCCGAGCAGTACTTC CAWSVVWTCNAEQYF
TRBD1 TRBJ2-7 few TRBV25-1 TGTGCCAGCAGTCCAGGGACAGGGGGCCGTTGGCACTCCTACGAGCAGTACTTC CASSPGTGGRWHSYEQYF
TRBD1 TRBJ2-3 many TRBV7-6 TGTGCCAGCAGCTTAGAGGACAGGGGTTCGGTTACGCAGTATTTT CASSLEDRGSVTQYF
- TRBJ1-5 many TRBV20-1 TGCAGTGCAGGAGGGTCAAGGACAGATAGCAATCAGCCCCAGCATTTT CSAGGSRTDSNQPQHF
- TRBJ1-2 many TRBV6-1 TGTGCCAGTTTAGGACACTCCTATGGCTACACCTTC CASLGHSYGYTF
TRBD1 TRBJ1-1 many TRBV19 TGTGCCAGTAAGGAGAGAGACAGGGGTTTGAACACTGAAGCTTTCTTT CASKERDRGLNTEAFF
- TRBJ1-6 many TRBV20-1 TGCAGTGCTAGTCGACAGCCGAATAATTCACCCCTCCACTTT CSASRQPNNSPLHF
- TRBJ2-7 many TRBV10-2 TGCGCCACAACGGACCGGGACTACACCTCAGGGGGGCCCTACGAGCAGTACTTC CATTDRDYTSGGPYEQYF
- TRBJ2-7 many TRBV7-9 TGTGCCAGCAGCTCAAACTCCTACGAGCAGTACTTC CASSSNSYEQYF
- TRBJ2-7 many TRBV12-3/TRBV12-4 TGTGCCAGCGTAATCGACAGGATTAACGAGCAGTACTTC CASVIDRINEQYF
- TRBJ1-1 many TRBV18 TGTGCCAGCTCACCACGGATAAACAGGTATGAAGCTTTCTTT CASSPRINRYEAFF
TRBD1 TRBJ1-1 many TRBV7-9 TGTGCCAGCAGCTTTATTGACAGGGGAACTGAAGCTTTCTTT CASSFIDRGTEAFF
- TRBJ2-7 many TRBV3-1 TGTGCCAGCAGCCAAGATTGGGGCCGACACGCTCCGGGGGAGCAGTACTTC CASSQDWGRHAPGEQYF
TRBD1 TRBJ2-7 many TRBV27 TGTGCCAGCACCGGGACAGGCGGAGGCGAGCAGCACTTC CASTGTGGGEQHF
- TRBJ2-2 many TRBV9 TGTGCCAGCAGCTTGGGACAGAACACCGGGGAGCTGTTTTTT CASSLGQNTGELFF
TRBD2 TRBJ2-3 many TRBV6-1 TGTGCCAGCAGTGAAGCGGAGGGGAGGGCAGATACGCAGTATTTT CASSEAEGRADTQYF
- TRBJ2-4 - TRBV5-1 TGCGCCAGCAGCATGAACACAGGGAGGGGAGCCAAAAACATTCAGTACTTC CASSMNTGRGAKNIQYF
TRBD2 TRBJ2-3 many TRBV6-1 TGTGCCAGCAGTGAAGGCGCTAGCGGGGGGCCCACAGATACGCAGTATTTT CASSEGASGGPTDTQYF
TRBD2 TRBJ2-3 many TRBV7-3 TGTGCCAGCAGTCGTAGCGGGGGGACTGTAGATACGCAGTATTTT CASSRSGGTVDTQYF
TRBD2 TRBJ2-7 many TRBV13 TGTGCCAGCAGCGCCTCGACTAGCGGGCCAAAGCAGTACTTC CASSASTSGPKQYF
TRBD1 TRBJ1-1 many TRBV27 TGTGCCAGCAGTCGGACAGGGTGGGAGACTGAAGCTTTCTTT CASSRTGWETEAFF
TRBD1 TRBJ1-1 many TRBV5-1 TGCGCCAGCTCCCTCCGGACAGGGGCTGAAGCTTTCTTT CASSLRTGAEAFF
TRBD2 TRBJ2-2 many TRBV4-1 TGCGCCAGCAGCCAAGCGGCACTAGCGGGGGGGCCAAACACCGGGGAGCTGTTTTTT CASSQAALAGGPNTGELFF
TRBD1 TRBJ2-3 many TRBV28 TGTGCCAGCAGTTACAGGGGTAGCACAGATACGCAGTATTTT CASSYRGSTDTQYF
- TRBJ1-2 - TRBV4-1 TGCGCCAACAGCCGAGGGCAGGCCGCTAACTATGGCTACACCTTC CANSRGQAANYGYTF
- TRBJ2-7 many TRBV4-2 TGTGCCAGCAGCAACCGGGACGGGTACGAGCAGTACTTC CASSNRDGYEQYF
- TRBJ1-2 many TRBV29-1 TGCAGCGTTGGGTTAGGGAACGGCTACACCTTC CSVGLGNGYTF
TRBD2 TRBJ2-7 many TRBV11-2 TGTGCCAGCAGAGCACTCCTAGCGGGGCCAAGCTCCTACGAGCAGTACTTC CASRALLAGPSSYEQYF